This TCR beta chain comes out of a study of OX40 agonist ivuxolimab in advanced cancers. Germline loops: CDR1 LNHDA, CDR2 SQIVND (reference sequence). V shed 2 bases and J shed 7 bases, with 14 bases lying between them. This CDR3 spans 15 amino acids. Libraries were prepared by immunoSEQ multiplex PCR; TCRdb keeps only in-frame clonotypes and omits some of them. The data show some 98,000 clones, 85% to 95% seen once. This sample comprised CD4+ or CD8+ T cells sorted from blood, obtained in a trial of the OX40 agonist ivuxolimab. The sequence came from an adult with an advanced solid tumor such as melanoma, head and neck, liver or kidney cancer. The chain employs TRBV19 and TRBJ2-2; possibly TRBD1 for D (5 bases). This chain's CDR3 is CASSITARVGGELFF. The DNA of the CDR3 is TGTGCCAGTAGTATAACGGCCAGGGTCGGCGGGGAGCTGTTTTTT.